These T cell receptor beta chains were read from a single sample in a study of human T cells and chemical hapten exposure. TCRdb re-called the RACE reads through MiXCR, storing one row per CDR3 protein. The sample has just over 350,000 distinct CDR3 sequences, just under 6.5% seen once. This specimen consisted of whole blood, obtained in connection with sensitization to the hapten diphenylcyclopropenone (DPC). Receptor source: a woman aged 18-29 years with alopecia areata. Some clones in this sample may be carry-over from other donors' samples. CDR3s leave out the opening cysteine and the closing phenylalanine or tryptophan. Each record gives: V gene, D gene, J gene, CDR3 protein. D genes are given only for firm matches.

>TRBV4-3|TRBD1|TRBJ1-6
ASSLFQIRDRNNSPLH
>TRBV4-3|TRBD1|TRBJ1-1
ASSQKAGQGWITEAF
>TRBV6-5|NA|TRBJ1-1
ASSSPEIAEAF
>TRBV29-1|TRBD1|TRBJ1-1
SVDGAGGGGTEAF
>TRBV6-5|NA|TRBJ1-3
ASSYGGGVRGNTIY
>TRBV6-2/TRBV6-3|TRBD1|TRBJ2-5
ASRDRVETQY
>TRBV6-5|TRBD1|TRBJ1-6
ASSRQGKSSPLH
>TRBV29-1|NA|TRBJ1-2
SVLPDRNYGYT
>TRBV12-3/TRBV12-4|NA|TRBJ2-2
ASSFGRTGELF
>TRBV4-3|NA|TRBJ2-3
ASSQDHVGLNTDTQY
>TRBV7-2|NA|TRBJ2-7
ASSLGPFQGEQY
>TRBV28|NA|TRBJ2-7
ASSHPYDSYEQY
>TRBV25-1|TRBD1|TRBJ1-1
ASRPMEGTGGTEAF